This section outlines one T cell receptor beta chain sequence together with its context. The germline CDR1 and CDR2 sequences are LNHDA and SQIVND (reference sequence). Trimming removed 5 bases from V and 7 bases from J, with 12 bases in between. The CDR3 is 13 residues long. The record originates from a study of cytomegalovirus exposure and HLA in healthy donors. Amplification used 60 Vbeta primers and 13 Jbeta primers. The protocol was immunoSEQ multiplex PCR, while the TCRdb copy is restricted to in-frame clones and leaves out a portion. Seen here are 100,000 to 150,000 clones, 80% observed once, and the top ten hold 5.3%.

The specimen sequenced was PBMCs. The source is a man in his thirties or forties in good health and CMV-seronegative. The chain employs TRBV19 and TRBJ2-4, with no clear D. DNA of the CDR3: TGTGCCAGTAGTGTCTTCACATCTAACATTCAGTACTTC. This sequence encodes CASSVFTSNIQYF.